Below are 12 T cell receptor beta chains sequenced from a single sample in a study of neurological immune-mediated disorders. One entry per CDR3 protein, called by TCRdb with MiXCR from the 5' RACE reads. The sample includes nearly 60,000 distinct CDR3 sequences, 3% to 4% seen only once; the top ten take about 7.1%. Source material: PBMCs. The receptors originated from a woman in her sixties with multiple sclerosis.

This clonotype was seen many times. V is TRBV28 and J is TRBJ1-5; D is unclear. V dropped 5 bases and J dropped 4 bases, with 6 bases sitting between them. The germline CDR1 and CDR2 sequences are MDHEN and SYDVKM. There are 12 residues in the CDR3. The CDR3 sequence is CASSVINQPQHF. In nucleotides, the CDR3 is TGTGCCAGCAGTGTTATAAATCAGCCCCAGCATTTT.

This clonotype was detected many times. A much larger clone sits a single nucleotide away, making a read error possible. The CDR3 carries no conserved terminal phenylalanine or tryptophan, so it likely arises from a read error. The rearrangement joins TRBV27 to TRBJ2-1; 9 bases fit TRBD1. Trimming took 6 bases from V and 0 from J; bases not matched to a gene: 3. Germline loops: CDR1 MNHEY, CDR2 SMNVEV (reference sequence). The CDR3 runs to 15 residues. CDR3 amino acids: CASRKGQGSYNEQFC. CDR3 sequence (DNA): TGTGCCAGCAGAAAGGGACAGGGCTCCTACAATGAGCAGTTCTGC.

This clonotype was found many times. This chain links TRBV20-1 with TRBJ1-5, with 9 bases aligning to TRBD1. The V and J ends lost 6 bases and 6 bases, in that order; junction bases with no gene match: 6. CDR3 length equals 13 residues. Germline-derived CDR1 and CDR2 are DFQATT and SNEGSKA (reference sequence). CDR3 region: CSATGGGGQPQHF. The CDR3, as DNA: TGCAGTGCGACAGGGGGGGGGGGTCAGCCCCAGCATTTT.

The table lists this clonotype with many counts. This chain connects TRBV12-3 or TRBV12-4 to TRBJ2-1, with D possibly called TRBD1 or TRBD2 (5 bases each). The CDR3 extends over 13 amino acids. The V and J ends lost 9 bases and 6 bases respectively, with 15 bases between them. The CDR3 bases are TGTGCCAGTACCTCCGGGGCCGGCAATGAGCAGTTCTTC. It codes for CASTSGAGNEQFF.

This clonotype was detected ten times or more. J is TRBJ1-2 and V is TRBV2; perhaps TRBD1 as D (5 bases). This CDR3 region has 15 residues. Looked up from germline, CDR1 is SNHLY and CDR2 is FYNNEI. Trimming removed 2 bases at V and 4 bases at J, with 14 bases between. CDR3 nucleotides: TGTGCCAGCAGTGAAAGGGGCAGGGTTGGCTATGGCTACACCTTC. Translation: CASSERGRVGYGYTF.

This clonotype was seen repeatedly, ten times or more. The chain recombines TRBV28 with TRBJ1-2, with a tentative D call TRBD1 (6 bases). This CDR3 is 14 amino acids long. Trimming left V 6 bases short and J 8 bases short, with 19 bases between. Germline-derived CDR1 and CDR2 are MDHEN and SYDVKM. CDR3 sequence: CASRIQGNLEGYTF. DNA for the CDR3: TGTGCCAGCAGGATACAGGGTAACTTGGAAGGCTACACCTTC.

This clonotype has at least ten counts. The gene calls are TRBV28 and TRBJ2-1, with 12 bases aligning to TRBD2. V shed 5 bases, J shed 9 bases, and the junction held 5 bases outside the gene matches. This CDR3 spans 14 amino acids. The germline CDR1 and CDR2 sequences are MDHEN and SYDVKM. The CDR3 DNA is TGTGCCAGCAGTCATGGGACTAGCGGGCGTGAGCAGTTCTTC. It codes for CASSHGTSGREQFF. Full variable domain (missing parts from reference TRBV28 and TRBJ2-1): DVKVTQSSRYLVKRTGEKVFLECVQDMDHENMFWYRQDPGLGLRLIYFSYDVKMKEKGDIPEGYSVSREKKERFSLILESASTNQTSMYLCASSHGTSGREQFFGPGTRLTVL.

J is TRBJ1-5 and V is TRBV12-3 or TRBV12-4; 8 bases fit TRBD1. Trimming at V came to 4 bases and at J to 11 bases, leaving 19 bases not matched to a gene. The CDR3 totals 17 residues. CDR3 region: CASSSDRTGKGRKTQHF. The CDR3 coding sequence is TGTGCCAGCAGTTCTGACCGGACAGGGAAGGGAAGGAAGACCCAGCATTTT.

In this sample, this clonotype turned up many times. The chain couples TRBV3-1 to TRBJ2-1; tentative D call: TRBD2 (6 bases). V lost 8 bases and J 9 bases, leaving 20 bases between the germline ends. Looked up from germline, CDR1 is LGHDT and CDR2 is YNNKEL (reference sequence). The CDR3 is made up of 14 amino acids. The CDR3 sequence: CASVNQGGAGEQFF. DNA of the CDR3: TGTGCCAGCGTCAACCAAGGCGGGGCTGGTGAGCAGTTCTTC.

The chain recombines TRBV10-3 with TRBJ2-5; 8 bases agree with TRBD1. The germline gives CDR1 ENHRY, CDR2 SYGVKD. This CDR3 is 12 amino acids long. J lost 4 bases, V lost 6 bases, and 1 base had no gene match. CDR3: CAISDRGETQYF. For the CDR3, the DNA is TGTGCCATCAGCGACAGGGGAGAGACCCAGTACTTC.

This clonotype was counted at least ten times. The chain uses TRBV6-2 or TRBV6-3 and TRBJ2-7; possibly TRBD1 for D (6 bases). V was clipped by 8 bases and J by 9 bases, with 14 bases between them. This CDR3 spans 11 amino acids. CDR1 and CDR2 (germline): MNHEY, SVGEGT. The CDR3 nucleotides are TGTGCCAGCCACCAGGGGCTTGGGCAGTACTTC. It is translated as CASHQGLGQYF.

This clonotype came up many times. The chain is built from TRBV5-1 and TRBJ2-5; D possibly uses TRBD1 or TRBD2 (5 bases each). V lost 3 bases, J lost 4 bases, and 13 bases lay in between. The CDR3 sequence is 14 residues long. The germline CDR1 and CDR2 sequences are SGHRS and YFSETQ. In DNA form, the CDR3 reads TGCGCCAGCAGCTCCGGGGCCCGCGCAGAGACCCAGTACTTC. It translates to CASSSGARAETQYF.